The present T cell receptor beta chain was sequenced within a study of technical replicates of blood from several donors. Germline values: CDR1 MNHEY, CDR2 SMNVEV (reference sequence). This CDR3 region has 15 residues. J lost 7 bases, V lost 7 bases, and 11 bases had no gene match. Data came from immunoSEQ multiplex PCR; TCRdb stores just in-frame clones and leaves some out. Of approximately 73,000 clones detected, approximately 96% appear once; the ten largest clones hold roughly 0.34%. The sample comprised T cells isolated from PBMCs. The chain links TRBV27 to TRBJ2-1, with 9 bases fitting TRBD1. The TCR originated in a human donor in good health. CDR3 nucleotides: TGTGCCAGCACCCCCGGACAGGGGCTTATGAATGAGCAGTTCTTC. Amino acid sequence: CASTPGQGLMNEQFF.